The clone carrying this T cell receptor (beta chain) is medium-sized within its sample. TCRdb re-called the RT-PCR reads through MiXCR, storing one row per CDR3 protein. In the table there are roughly 3,800 distinct CDR3 sequences, around 34% of which are singletons. Germline CDR1 DFQATT, CDR2 SNEGSKA (reference sequence). Trimming removed 6 bases at V and 2 bases at J, with 7 bases between. The CDR3 consists of 11 residues. The rearrangement joins TRBV20-1 to TRBJ2-5; D is unclear. What was sequenced was memory CD4+ T cells from salivary gland. The clonotype was recovered from a female donor with primary Sjogren's syndrome. The CDR3, as DNA: TGCAGTGCCCTGTTTCAAGAGACCCAGTACTTC. Its translation: CSALFQETQYF.